The 31 T cell receptor beta chains below come from one sample, sequenced in a study of Ad26.COV2.S vaccination and SARS-CoV-2 variants. Some clones are missing from TCRdb's copy, which holds only in-frame ones; the method was immunoSEQ multiplex PCR. The data show hundreds of thousands of clones, around 86% seen once. Stated treatment: about 20 received Ad26.COV2.S at low or high dose, single or two shots; about five received placebo; per-sample allocation not given. The samples were gathered on day 63 after the first injection of vaccine or placebo. Sequenced here: peripheral blood, sampled in a trial of Ad26.COV2.S vaccine versus placebo. The source of these receptors is a person between 18 and 65 years old who received the Ad26.COV2.S COVID-19 vaccine or a placebo.

The rearrangement joins TRBV5-8 to TRBJ1-1; 10 nucleotides align to TRBD1. V was pared by 3 bases and J by 0 bases, with 8 bases of the junction left unmatched. CDR3 length equals 17 residues. From germline, CDR1 is SGHTS and CDR2 YDEGEE. This chain's CDR3 is CASSSSPGTGVNTEAFF. The CDR3, as DNA: TGTGCCAGCAGCTCCTCACCCGGGACAGGGGTGAACACTGAAGCTTTCTTT.

The chain carries TRBV9 and TRBJ1-2, with D unclear. The CDR3 extends over 15 amino acids. Germline CDR1 reads SGDLS; CDR2 reads YYNGEE. Trimming took 0 bases from V and 2 from J, leaving 11 bases between them. The CDR3 reads CASSVAPGVNYGYTF. CDR3 bases: TGTGCCAGCAGCGTAGCCCCGGGAGTAAACTATGGCTACACCTTC.

In regard to this clone: At one boundary the junction diverges from the germline segment, which might be a read error. The chain employs TRBV6-1 and TRBJ2-7, with TRBD1 identical over 7 bases. This CDR3 has 16 residues. Looked up from germline, CDR1 is MNHNS and CDR2 is SASEGT. CDR3 nucleotide sequence: TGTGCCAGCAGTGCAACGGGACAGTTAGTCCTCTACGGGCAGTACTTC. Its protein product is CASSATGQLVLYGQYF.

The rearrangement joins TRBV13 to TRBJ2-7, with 10 nucleotides matching TRBD1. The CDR3 extends over 18 amino acids. Germline CDR1 and CDR2: PRHDT and FYEKMQ (reference sequence). J gave up 0 bases and V 5 bases, and 13 bases lay outside the gene matches. CDR3 sequence: CASSRRDRGRVSSYEQYF. DNA of the CDR3: TGTGCCAGCAGCCGTAGGGACAGGGGCCGGGTGAGCTCCTACGAGCAGTACTTC.

The V call is TRBV7-3, the J call TRBJ2-1; possible D gene TRBD1, 6 bases. There are 17 residues in the CDR3. Germline CDR1 SGHTA, CDR2 FQGTGA. V was shortened by 0 bases and J by 5 bases, with 17 bases between the two germline ends. The CDR3 here is CASSLTPGVTVNNEQFF. CDR3 DNA: TGTGCCAGCAGCTTAACGCCAGGGGTCACCGTGAACAATGAGCAGTTCTTC.

The chain employs TRBV6-5 and TRBJ2-5, with D perhaps matching TRBD2 (6 bases). Trimming shortened V by 3 bases and J by 5 bases, and 10 bases separated the two germline ends. The CDR3 runs 13 residues. Per the germline V gene, CDR1 is MNHEY and CDR2 is SVGAGI. CDR3 in DNA: TGTGCCAGCAGTTATCGGGACTTGGAGACCCAGTACTTC. It codes for CASSYRDLETQYF.

The rearrangement links TRBV7-8 to TRBJ2-7, with 7 nucleotides matching TRBD2. This CDR3 is built from 15 residues. CDR1 is SGHVS, CDR2 FQNEAQ, per germline. The junction had 8 bases not matched to a gene; V was cut back by 1 base and J by 5 bases. The CDR3 region is CASSLGSWGGNEQYF. The CDR3 DNA follows: TGTGCCAGCAGCTTAGGCAGCTGGGGGGGGAACGAGCAGTACTTC.

The chain combines TRBV30 with TRBJ1-1; D call uncertain. CDR3 length: 13 residues. Germline-derived CDR1 and CDR2 are GTSNPN and SVGIG (reference sequence). V lost 0 bases, J lost 4 bases, and 9 bases lay in between. The CDR3 DNA reads TGTGCCTGGAGTGTAGCGTTCTCCACTGAAGCTTTCTTT. It encodes CAWSVAFSTEAFF.

The J gene is TRBJ2-4, the V gene TRBV21-1; the table assigns TRBD2, which was not confirmed against the DNA. TRBV21-1 is reported as a pseudogene. This CDR3 is built from 20 residues. The CDR3 sequence is CASSKGLAGGLYTAKNIQYF. CDR3 coding DNA: TGTGCCAGCAGCAAAGGGTTAGCGGGGGGGCTTTATACGGCCAAAAACATTCAGTACTTC.

This chain joins TRBV5-6 and TRBJ1-5; D unresolved. Germline CDR1 and CDR2: SGHDT and YYEEEE. This CDR3 is built from 13 residues. V lost 0 bases to trimming and J lost 7 bases, with 8 bases between them. CDR3 coding DNA: TGTGCCAGCAGCTTGGGGGTAGTCCAGCCCCAGCATTTT. It translates to CASSLGVVQPQHF.

The CDR3 region has the DNA TGCGCCAGCAGCCCTGGGACTTTCCAAGAGACCCAGTACTTC. Translation: CASSPGTFQETQYF. The J gene is TRBJ2-5, the V gene TRBV5-1; a possible D gene is TRBD2 (6 bases). The V end lost 4 bases, the J end lost 1 base, and 11 bases lay between the germline ends. Germline loops: CDR1 SGHRS, CDR2 YFSETQ. This CDR3 contains 14 residues.

J is TRBJ1-2 and V is TRBV10-2; the D gene is possibly TRBD1 (6 bases). The CDR3 is 13 amino acids. The germline V gene encodes CDR1 WSHSY and CDR2 SAAADI. Trimming removed 6 bases at V and 8 bases at J, with 16 bases between. DNA of the CDR3: TGCGCCAGCAGAGCCGGGACATTTGAGGGCTACACCTTC. It specifies CASRAGTFEGYTF.

The chain carries TRBV30 and TRBJ1-2; 8 bases are a match to TRBD1. The CDR3 extends over 16 amino acids. V dropped 3 bases and J dropped 3; count of bases not matched to a gene: 12. Germline CDR1 GTSNPN, CDR2 SVGIG (reference sequence). CDR3 in amino acids: CAWSDRGFVVDYGYTF. CDR3 DNA sequence: TGTGCCTGGAGCGACAGGGGATTTGTAGTTGACTATGGCTACACCTTC.

J is TRBJ2-7 and V is TRBV5-4; 14 bases map to TRBD2. In germline, CDR1 is SGHNT, CDR2 YYREEE (reference sequence). The ends lost 4 bases at V and 6 bases at J; junction bases unmatched: 6. This CDR3 region has 15 residues. The CDR3: CASSPGTSGGREQYF. In DNA form, the CDR3 reads TGTGCCAGCAGCCCCGGGACTAGCGGGGGCCGCGAGCAGTACTTC.

V is TRBV7-9 and J is TRBJ1-1; the D is unclear. Trimming removed 0 bases from V and 3 bases from J, with 8 bases in between. CDR3 length: 14 residues. From germline, CDR1 is SEHNR and CDR2 FQNEAQ (reference sequence). This CDR3 is CASSLAGRYTEAFF. The CDR3 nucleotides read TGTGCCAGCAGCTTAGCGGGTCGGTACACTGAAGCTTTCTTT.

The chain carries TRBV24-1 and TRBJ2-5; D is possibly TRBD1 (6 bases). With 4 bases removed from V and 7 bases from J, the gap between germline ends came to 12 bases. Germline-derived CDR1 and CDR2 are KGHDR and SFDVKD. The CDR3 runs 13 residues. CDR3 coding DNA: TGTGCCACCAGTGAGGGGACATTTGGGACCCAGTACTTC. It codes for CATSEGTFGTQYF.

V and J are TRBV6-5 and TRBJ1-5; D is unclear. V was shortened by 6 bases and J by 6 bases, with 15 bases between the two germline ends. The germline V gene has CDR1 MNHEY and CDR2 SVGAGI. The CDR3 runs to 14 residues. For the CDR3, the DNA is TGTGCCAGCAGCCGATCCCGGTCGGGTCAGCCCCAGCATTTT. Translation: CASSRSRSGQPQHF.

V is TRBV7-2 and J is TRBJ2-1; D is possibly TRBD1 or TRBD2 (6 bases each). Per germline, CDR1 SGHTA and CDR2 FQGNSA. Trimming stripped 0 bases from V and 7 bases from J, with 13 bases between. This CDR3 is 15 amino acids long. CDR3: CASSLAGGGGNEQFF. The CDR3, as DNA: TGTGCCAGCAGCTTAGCGGGGGGCGGCGGGAATGAGCAGTTCTTC.

The rearrangement uses TRBV6-5 and TRBJ2-1; 7 nucleotides align to TRBD1. Germline V gene sequence: CDR1 MNHEY, CDR2 SVGAGI. V dropped 2 bases and J dropped 6; count of bases not matched to a gene: 4. The CDR3 is made up of 14 amino acids. The CDR3 bases are TGTGCCAGCAGTTACCAGGACAGGATCAATGAGCAGTTCTTC. Translation gives CASSYQDRINEQFF.

The CDR3 is CASSYRGAGNTIYF. CDR3 DNA: TGTGCCAGCAGCTACAGGGGAGCTGGAAACACCATATATTTT. The V call is TRBV5-4, the J call TRBJ1-3; 7 positions agree with TRBD1. The length of the CDR3 is 14 residues. CDR1 is SGHNT, CDR2 YYREEE, per germline (reference sequence). The V gene end was trimmed by 3 bases and the J gene end by 2 bases; junction bases not matched to a gene: 2.

J is TRBJ1-4 and V is TRBV12-5, with a possible D match to TRBD1 (6 bases). This CDR3 region has 18 residues. V was clipped by 1 base and J by 8 bases, with 23 bases between them. CDR1 is LGHNT, CDR2 FRNRAP, per germline. The CDR3 reads CASGLGHRQDGFLEKLFF. In DNA, the CDR3 is TGTGCTAGTGGTTTGGGTCACCGACAGGACGGGTTTTTGGAAAAACTGTTTTTT.

This chain connects TRBV9 to TRBJ1-1, with D possibly being TRBD1 (5 bases). Germline CDR1 and CDR2: SGDLS and YYNGEE. This CDR3 contains 14 residues. With 0 bases removed from V and 4 bases from J, the gap between germline ends came to 10 bases. The CDR3 coding sequence is TGTGCCAGCAGCGTAGGGGGGTTGGGCACTGAAGCTTTCTTT. It codes for CASSVGGLGTEAFF.

The genes are TRBV27 and TRBJ1-1; no firm D call. CDR1 is MNHEY and CDR2 is SMNVEV in the germline V gene (reference sequence). Trimming took off 4 bases at V and 5 bases at J, with 11 bases between the two ends. The CDR3 extends over 13 amino acids. This CDR3 reads CASSSQTRTEAFF. The DNA of the CDR3 is TGTGCCAGCAGTTCCCAGACCCGGACTGAAGCTTTCTTT.

This clone was observed a few times. The chain uses TRBV6-5 and TRBJ1-2; no firm D call. V lost 2 bases and J 6 bases, leaving 10 bases between the germline ends. Germline lookup yields CDR1 MNHEY and CDR2 SVGAGI. The CDR3 is 13 residues long. This CDR3 is CASSYAGAHGYTF. The CDR3 DNA follows: TGTGCCAGCAGTTACGCGGGAGCCCATGGCTACACCTTC.

The rearrangement joins TRBV9 to TRBJ1-2, with D possibly being TRBD1 (6 bases). V dropped 5 bases and J dropped 6 bases, with 14 bases sitting between them. The CDR3 is 13 residues long. Germline V gene sequence: CDR1 SGDLS, CDR2 YYNGEE. The chain's CDR3 is CASSLQGLNGYTF. DNA for the CDR3: TGTGCCAGCAGTCTACAGGGATTGAATGGCTACACCTTC.

This clone was seen just once. The gene calls are TRBV19 and TRBJ1-1; possibly TRBD1 for D (5 bases). Deletions cut 1 base from V and 5 bases from J, with 14 bases between. CDR3 size: 15 residues. The germline V gene has CDR1 LNHDA and CDR2 SQIVND (reference sequence). CDR3 sequence reads: CASSIAGGLGTEAFF. Written as DNA, the CDR3 is TGTGCCAGTAGTATAGCGGGGGGATTAGGGACTGAAGCTTTCTTT.

The count of this clone is one. The CDR3 nucleotides are TGTGCCAGCAGCCCCCGCGGACAGGGAAGGCGGGACACTGAAGCTTTCTTT. Protein product: CASSPRGQGRRDTEAFF. This sequence joins TRBV9 and TRBJ1-1; TRBD1 agrees at 8 bases. J was trimmed by 3 bases and V by 4 bases; bases with no gene match: 14. Germline values: CDR1 SGDLS, CDR2 YYNGEE. The CDR3 spans 17 residues.

The rearrangement uses TRBV6-2 or TRBV6-3 and TRBJ2-1, with 12 bases identical to TRBD2. This CDR3 comprises 17 residues. The V and J ends lost 0 bases and 4 bases, in that order; junction bases with no gene match: 4. Germline CDR1 MNHEY, CDR2 SVGEGT. This chain's CDR3 is CASSYSLAGGHYNEQFF. The CDR3 coding sequence is TGTGCCAGCAGTTACTCCCTAGCGGGGGGGCATTACAATGAGCAGTTCTTC.

Turning to this clone: The sample carries other DNA sequences with the same CDR3. The chain recombines TRBV7-9 with TRBJ1-1; 9 nucleotides align to TRBD1. The CDR3 runs to 15 residues. Germline V gene sequence: CDR1 SEHNR, CDR2 FQNEAQ (reference sequence). V lost 5 bases, J lost 0 bases, and 4 bases stayed unmatched. CDR3 in DNA: TGTGCCAGCAGCCCGGGACAGGGAATGAACACTGAAGCTTTCTTT. Amino acid sequence: CASSPGQGMNTEAFF.

This clone was observed a handful of times. The germline gene is not matched at one end of the junction; a read error may be the cause. The V call is TRBV5-5, the J call TRBJ1-1; 7 bases match TRBD1. In germline, CDR1 is SGHKS, CDR2 YYEKEE (reference sequence). This CDR3 is built from 15 residues. In DNA, the CDR3 is TGTGCCAGCAGCTTTGCACCACAGGGGAACGCTGAAGCTTTCTTT. Protein sequence: CASSFAPQGNAEAFF.

This chain links TRBV18 with TRBJ2-3, with 7 bases identical to TRBD2. The ends lost 2 bases at V and 6 bases at J; junction bases unmatched: 8. Germline CDR1 reads KGHSH; CDR2 reads LQKENI. The CDR3 has 15 residues. CDR3 in amino acids: CASSPRTGGEDTQYF. CDR3 sequence (DNA): TGTGCCAGCTCACCAAGGACGGGGGGTGAGGATACGCAGTATTTT. Filled out from reference TRBV18 and TRBJ2-3, the complete variable domain reads NAGVMQNPRHLVRRRGQEARLRCSPMKGHSHVYWYRQLPEEGLKFMVYLQKENIIDESGMPKERFSAEFPKEGPSILRIQQVVRGDSAAYFCASSPRTGGEDTQYFGPGTRLTVL.